Listed here is a single T cell receptor (beta chain). Measured with immunoSEQ multiplex PCR; TCRdb has only the in-frame clones, and not every one. The repertoire holds about 350,000 clones, approximately 90% seen once, with 3% to 5% in the top ten. The source of the sample is a study of Ad26.COV2.S vaccination and SARS-CoV-2 variants. V was clipped by 7 bases and J by 6 bases; unmatched bases: 8. Germline CDR1 and CDR2: SNHLY and FYNNEI. This CDR3 spans 13 amino acids. The TCR comes from a human donor who had recovered from COVID-19. V usage is TRBV2 and J usage is TRBJ1-2, with TRBD1 matching over 7 bases. Sequenced here: peripheral blood, sampled after recovery from COVID-19. The CDR3 sequence: CASTPGDRHGYTF. Here the CDR3 DNA reads TGTGCCAGCACCCCCGGGGACAGACATGGCTACACCTTC.